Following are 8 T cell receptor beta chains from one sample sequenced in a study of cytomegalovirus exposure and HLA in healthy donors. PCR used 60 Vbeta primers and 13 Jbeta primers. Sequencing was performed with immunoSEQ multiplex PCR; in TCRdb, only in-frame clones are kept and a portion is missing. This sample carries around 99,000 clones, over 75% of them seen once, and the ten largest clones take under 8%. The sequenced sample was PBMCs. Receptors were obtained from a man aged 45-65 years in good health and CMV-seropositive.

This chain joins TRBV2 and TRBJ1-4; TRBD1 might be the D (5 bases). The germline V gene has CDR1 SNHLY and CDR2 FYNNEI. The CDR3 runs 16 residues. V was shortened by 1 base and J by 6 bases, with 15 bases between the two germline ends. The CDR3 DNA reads TGTGCCAGCAGTGAAGGTTGGGCAGGGTCGGATGAAAAACTGTTTTTT. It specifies CASSEGWAGSDEKLFF.

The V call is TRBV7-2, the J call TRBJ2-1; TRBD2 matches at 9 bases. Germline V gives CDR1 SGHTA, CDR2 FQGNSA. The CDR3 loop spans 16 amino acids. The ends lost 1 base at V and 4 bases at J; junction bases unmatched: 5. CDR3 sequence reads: CASSLGGGASYNEQFF. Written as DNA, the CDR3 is TGTGCCAGCAGCTTAGGCGGGGGGGCCTCGTACAATGAGCAGTTCTTC. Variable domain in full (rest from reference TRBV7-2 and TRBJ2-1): GAGVSQSPSNKVTEKGKDVELRCDPISGHTALYWYRQSLGQGLEFLIYFQGNSAPDKSGLPSDRFSAERTGGSVSTLTIQRTQQEDSAVYLCASSLGGGASYNEQFFGPGTRLTVL.

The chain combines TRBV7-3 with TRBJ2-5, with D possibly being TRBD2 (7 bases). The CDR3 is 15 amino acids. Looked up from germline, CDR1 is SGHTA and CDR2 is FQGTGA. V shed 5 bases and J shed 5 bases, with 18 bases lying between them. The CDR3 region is CASSPGNGGAETQYF. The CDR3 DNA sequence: TGTGCCAGCAGCCCTGGAAATGGGGGGGCTGAGACCCAGTACTTC. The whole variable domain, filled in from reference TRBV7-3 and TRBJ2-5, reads GAGVSQTPSNKVTEKGKYVELRCDPISGHTALYWYRQSLGQGPEFLIYFQGTGAADDSGLPNDRFFAVRPEGSVSTLKIQRTERGDSAVYLCASSPGNGGAETQYFGPGTRLLVL.

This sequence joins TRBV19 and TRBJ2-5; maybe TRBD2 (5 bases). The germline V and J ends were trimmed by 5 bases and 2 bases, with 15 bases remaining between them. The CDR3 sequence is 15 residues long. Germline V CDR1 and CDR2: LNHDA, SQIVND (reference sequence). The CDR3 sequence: CASSPRFRGQETQYF. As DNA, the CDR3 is TGTGCCAGTAGTCCCAGATTCCGGGGACAAGAGACCCAGTACTTC.

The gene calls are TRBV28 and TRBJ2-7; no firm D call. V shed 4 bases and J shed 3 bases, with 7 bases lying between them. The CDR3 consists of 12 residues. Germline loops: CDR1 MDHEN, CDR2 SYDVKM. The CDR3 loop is CASSSPSYEQYF. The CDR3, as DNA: TGTGCCAGCAGTTCCCCCAGCTACGAGCAGTACTTC.

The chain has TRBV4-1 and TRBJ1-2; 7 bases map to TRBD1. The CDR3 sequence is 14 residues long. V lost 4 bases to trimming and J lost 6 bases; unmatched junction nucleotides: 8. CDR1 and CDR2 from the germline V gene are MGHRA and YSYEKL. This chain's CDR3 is CASSPLITGDGYTF. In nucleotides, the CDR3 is TGCGCCAGCAGCCCCCTCATTACAGGGGATGGCTACACCTTC.

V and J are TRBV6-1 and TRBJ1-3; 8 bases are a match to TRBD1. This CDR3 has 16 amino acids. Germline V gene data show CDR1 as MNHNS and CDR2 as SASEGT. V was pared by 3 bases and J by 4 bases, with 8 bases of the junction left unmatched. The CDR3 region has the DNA TGTGCCAGCAGTGACCGATATGGACAGGGCGGAAACACCATATATTTT. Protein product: CASSDRYGQGGNTIYF.

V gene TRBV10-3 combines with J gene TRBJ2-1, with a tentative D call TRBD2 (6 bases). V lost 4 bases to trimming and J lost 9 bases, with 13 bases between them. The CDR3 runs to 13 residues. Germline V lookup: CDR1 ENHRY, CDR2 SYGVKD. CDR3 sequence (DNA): TGTGCCATCAGTGTAATACTAGCCCGTGAGCAGTTCTTC. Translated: CAISVILAREQFF.